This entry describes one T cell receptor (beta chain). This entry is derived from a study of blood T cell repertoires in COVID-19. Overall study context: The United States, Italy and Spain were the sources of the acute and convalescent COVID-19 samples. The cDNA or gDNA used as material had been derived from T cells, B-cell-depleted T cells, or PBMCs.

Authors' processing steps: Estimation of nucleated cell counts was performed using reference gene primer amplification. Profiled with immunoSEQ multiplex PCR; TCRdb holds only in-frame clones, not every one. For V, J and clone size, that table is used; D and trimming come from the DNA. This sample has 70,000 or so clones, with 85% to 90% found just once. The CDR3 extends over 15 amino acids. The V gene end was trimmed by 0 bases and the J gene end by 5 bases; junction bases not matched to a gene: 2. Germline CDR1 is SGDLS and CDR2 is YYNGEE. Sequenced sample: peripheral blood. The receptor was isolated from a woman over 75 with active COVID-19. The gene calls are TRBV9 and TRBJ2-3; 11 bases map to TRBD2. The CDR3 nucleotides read TGTGCCAGCAGCGTAGAGGGGACTAGCGGAGATACGCAGTATTTT. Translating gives CASSVEGTSGDTQYF.